These 18 T cell receptor beta chains came from one sample sequenced in a study of cytomegalovirus exposure and HLA in healthy donors. Primers included in the PCR were 60 Vbeta and 13 Jbeta primers. TCRdb's copy holds only in-frame clones and misses some; the assay was immunoSEQ multiplex PCR. The table lists about 110,000 clones, nearly 75% of them singletons. What was sequenced was PBMCs. These receptors all stem from a man between 25 and 39 years old in good health and CMV-seropositive.

V usage is TRBV6-1 and J usage is TRBJ2-2; TRBD1 is a possible D gene (5 bases). The V gene lost 4 bases and the J gene lost 4 bases, with 13 bases spanning the gap. The CDR3 sequence is 15 residues long. The germline gives CDR1 MNHNS, CDR2 SASEGT. The CDR3 loop is CASSGQGFLTGELFF. In nucleotides, the CDR3 is TGTGCCAGCAGTGGTCAGGGTTTCCTCACCGGGGAGCTGTTTTTT.

This rearrangement joins TRBV28 to TRBJ2-7, with D possibly TRBD2 on 6 matching bases. Germline loops: CDR1 MDHEN, CDR2 SYDVKM. V was pared by 6 bases and J by 9 bases, with 18 bases between. The CDR3 runs to 13 residues. The CDR3 DNA reads TGTGCCAGCAGCTTCCGGCCCCAAGCGGGGCAGTACTTC. Encoded protein: CASSFRPQAGQYF.

The chain recombines TRBV6-5 with TRBJ1-1; D perhaps matches TRBD1 (5 bases). The ends were cut back, 6 bases at V and 3 bases at J, with 11 bases in the middle. Germline V lookup: CDR1 MNHEY, CDR2 SVGAGI. CDR3 length: 13 residues. The CDR3 coding sequence is TGTGCCAGCAGCCTCCAACAGGACACTGAAGCTTTCTTT. It yields the protein CASSLQQDTEAFF.

The chain combines TRBV7-9 with TRBJ2-2; weak D call: TRBD1 (6 bases). The CDR3 sequence is 17 residues long. In germline, CDR1 is SEHNR, CDR2 FQNEAQ (reference sequence). V lost 3 bases, J lost 4 bases, and 18 bases lay in between. CDR3 in amino acids: CASSLIFTTGTTGELFF. The CDR3 DNA reads as TGTGCCAGCAGCTTGATATTTACCACAGGGACCACCGGGGAGCTGTTTTTT.

The gene calls are TRBV9 and TRBJ1-5; a weak D match, TRBD1 (6 bases). Germline lookup yields CDR1 SGDLS and CDR2 YYNGEE. The CDR3 extends over 14 amino acids. V lost 4 bases, J lost 7 bases, and 15 bases lay in between. For the CDR3, the DNA is TGTGCCAGCAGCCAGAGAGGGGGTGGGCAGCCCCAGCATTTT. Amino acids: CASSQRGGGQPQHF.

CDR3 in amino acids: CAIGYRVNEQYF. Here the CDR3 DNA reads TGTGCCATCGGGTACAGGGTGAACGAGCAGTACTTC. The rearrangement joins TRBV10-3 to TRBJ2-7; a weak D match, TRBD1 (6 bases). CDR3 length: 12 residues. Germline CDR1 ENHRY, CDR2 SYGVKD. V gave up 8 bases and J gave up 5 bases, with 13 bases separating them.

About this clone: One junction end does not reproduce the germline sequence, and a read error may be involved. V is TRBV4-3 and J is TRBJ1-2, with 7 positions matching TRBD1. The CDR3 is 14 residues long. Looked up from germline, CDR1 is LGHNA and CDR2 is YSLEER. The DNA for the CDR3 is TGCGCCAGCAGCCAATGGAGGACAGGCTATGGCTACCCCTTC. Its protein is CASSQWRTGYGYPF.

The chain carries TRBV28 and TRBJ2-7, with D unclear. This CDR3 contains 11 residues. Germline V CDR1 and CDR2: MDHEN, SYDVKM. The V gene lost 7 bases and the J gene lost 4 bases, with 8 bases spanning the gap. The CDR3 protein is CASTSLYEQYF. CDR3 bases: TGTGCCAGCACGTCCCTGTACGAGCAGTACTTC.

CDR3 in amino acids: CSVAARGNSPLHF. CDR3 in DNA: TGCAGCGTTGCTGCCAGGGGTAACTCACCCCTCCACTTT. This chain uses TRBV29-1 with TRBJ1-6, with D perhaps TRBD1 (6 bases). This CDR3 region has 13 residues. Trimming removed 4 bases from V and 10 bases from J, with 14 bases in between. Germline V gene sequence: CDR1 SQVTM, CDR2 ANQGSEA.

V gene TRBV28 combines with J gene TRBJ1-5; D possibly corresponds to TRBD1 (5 bases). Per the germline V gene, CDR1 is MDHEN and CDR2 is SYDVKM. The CDR3 sequence is 15 residues long. Trimming removed 6 bases from V and 3 bases from J, with 15 bases in between. CDR3 region: CASRSPGVFNQPQHF. The CDR3, as DNA: TGTGCCAGCAGGTCCCCGGGGGTGTTCAATCAGCCCCAGCATTTT.

CDR3 bases: TGTGCCAGCAGCGACAGGGCGAACACTGAAGCTTTCTTT. Protein: CASSDRANTEAFF. The chain has TRBV7-2 and TRBJ1-1; 7 nucleotides agree with TRBD1. The germline gives CDR1 SGHTA, CDR2 FQGNSA. The CDR3 contains 13 residues. V lost 5 bases to trimming and J lost 1 base; unmatched junction nucleotides: 1.

V is TRBV9 and J is TRBJ2-3; the D is unclear. The CDR3 extends over 15 amino acids. CDR1 and CDR2 (germline): SGDLS, YYNGEE. V lost 0 bases and J lost 2, with 10 bases in between. Here the CDR3 reads CASSVDGRYTDTQYF. DNA of the CDR3: TGTGCCAGCAGCGTAGATGGCAGATACACAGATACGCAGTATTTT.

The chain is built from TRBV29-1 and TRBJ1-4, with D unresolved. Trimming removed 1 base from V and 8 bases from J, with 5 bases in between. The CDR3 loop spans 11 amino acids. Germline CDR1 is SQVTM and CDR2 is ANQGSEA. The CDR3 region has the DNA TGCAGCGTTGAAGGAGGAGAAAAACTGTTTTTT. It yields the protein CSVEGGEKLFF.

This chain uses TRBV4-3 with TRBJ2-1; 8 bases are shared with TRBD2. After removal of 0 bases from V and 9 bases from J, the junction contained 10 bases not matched to a gene. Germline V gives CDR1 LGHNA, CDR2 YSLEER. CDR3 length: 16 amino acids. The CDR3 region is CASSQDHRGGPGEQFF. CDR3 DNA: TGCGCCAGCAGCCAAGATCATCGGGGGGGCCCGGGTGAGCAGTTCTTC.

The gene calls are TRBV7-9 and TRBJ2-7; 9 bases fit TRBD1. The ends lost 0 bases at V and 9 bases at J; junction bases unmatched: 12. The germline gives CDR1 SEHNR, CDR2 FQNEAQ (reference sequence). The CDR3 extends over 16 amino acids. In nucleotides, the CDR3 is TGTGCCAGCAGCTTAGCGCTGGGTAAGGACAGGGGTCGGCAGTACTTC. It codes for CASSLALGKDRGRQYF.

The genes are TRBV6-1 and TRBJ1-1; D uncertain. In germline, CDR1 is MNHNS, CDR2 SASEGT. V was trimmed by 0 bases and J by 1 base, leaving 6 bases between them. The CDR3 loop spans 14 amino acids. CDR3 sequence reads: CASSEAQQNTEAFF. The CDR3 DNA follows: TGTGCCAGCAGTGAAGCCCAACAGAACACTGAAGCTTTCTTT.

The table lists this clone with a count of one. The gene calls are TRBV4-3 and TRBJ2-7; 7 bases are a match to TRBD2. Germline V lookup: CDR1 LGHNA, CDR2 YSLEER. This CDR3 is 16 amino acids long. V lost 3 bases and J lost 4; bases outside the gene matches: 12. This CDR3 reads CASSHARGVPSYEQYF. In DNA, the CDR3 is TGCGCCAGCAGCCACGCTCGGGGGGTCCCCTCGTACGAGCAGTACTTC.

The genes are TRBV7-9 and TRBJ2-7, with D unclear. The CDR3 spans 13 residues. Germline lookup yields CDR1 SEHNR and CDR2 FQNEAQ (reference sequence). V lost 7 bases, J lost 0 bases, and 10 bases lay in between. In nucleotides, the CDR3 is TGTGCCAGCACCGTCGGAGACTCCTACGAGCAGTACTTC. Residues: CASTVGDSYEQYF.